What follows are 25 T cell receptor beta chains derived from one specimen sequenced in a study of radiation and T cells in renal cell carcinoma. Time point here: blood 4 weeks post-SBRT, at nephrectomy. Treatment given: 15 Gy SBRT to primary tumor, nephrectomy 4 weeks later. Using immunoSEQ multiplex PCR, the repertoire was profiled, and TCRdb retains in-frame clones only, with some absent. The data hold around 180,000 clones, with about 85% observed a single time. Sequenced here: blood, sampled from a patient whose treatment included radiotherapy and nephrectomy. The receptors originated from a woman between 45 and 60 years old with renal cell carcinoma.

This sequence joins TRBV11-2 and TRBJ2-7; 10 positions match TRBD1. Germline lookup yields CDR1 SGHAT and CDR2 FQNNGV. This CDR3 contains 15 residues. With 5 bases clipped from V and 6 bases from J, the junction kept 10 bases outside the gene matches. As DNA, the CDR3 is TGTGCCAGCAGCCAGAGGGTGGGACAGGGGAGCGAGCAGTACTTC. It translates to CASSQRVGQGSEQYF.

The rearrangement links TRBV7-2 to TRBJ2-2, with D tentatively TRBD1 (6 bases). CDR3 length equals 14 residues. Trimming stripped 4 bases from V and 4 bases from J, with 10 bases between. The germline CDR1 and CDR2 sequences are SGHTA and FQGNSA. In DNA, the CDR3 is TGTGCCAGCAGCTCCAGGGGCATCACCGGGGAGCTGTTTTTT. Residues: CASSSRGITGELFF.

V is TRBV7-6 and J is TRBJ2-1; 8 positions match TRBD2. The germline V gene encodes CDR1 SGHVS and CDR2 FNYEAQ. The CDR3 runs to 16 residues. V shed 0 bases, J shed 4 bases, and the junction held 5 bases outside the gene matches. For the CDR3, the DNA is TGTGCCAGCAGCTTAGCGGAACTAGCGGAGTACAATGAGCAGTTCTTC. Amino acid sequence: CASSLAELAEYNEQFF.

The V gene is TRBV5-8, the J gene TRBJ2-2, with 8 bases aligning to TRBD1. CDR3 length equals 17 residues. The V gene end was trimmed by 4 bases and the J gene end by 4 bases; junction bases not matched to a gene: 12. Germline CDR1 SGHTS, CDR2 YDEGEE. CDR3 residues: CASSPRGQGGGTGELFF. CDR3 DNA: TGTGCCAGCAGCCCGAGAGGACAGGGAGGTGGCACCGGGGAGCTGTTTTTT.

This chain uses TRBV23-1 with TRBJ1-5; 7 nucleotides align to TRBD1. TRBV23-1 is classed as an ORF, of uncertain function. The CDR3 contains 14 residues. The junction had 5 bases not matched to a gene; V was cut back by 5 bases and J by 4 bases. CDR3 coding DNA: TGCGCCAGCAGTTCCCGGGACAGTAATCAGCCCCAGCATTTT. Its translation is CASSSRDSNQPQHF.

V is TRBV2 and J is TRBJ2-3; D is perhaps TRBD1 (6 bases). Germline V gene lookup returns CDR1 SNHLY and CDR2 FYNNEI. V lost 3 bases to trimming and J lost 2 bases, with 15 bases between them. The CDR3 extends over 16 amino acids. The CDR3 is CASSDQGNYATDTQYF. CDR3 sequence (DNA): TGTGCCAGCAGTGATCAGGGGAACTATGCCACAGATACGCAGTATTTT. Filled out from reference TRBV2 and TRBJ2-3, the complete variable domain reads EPEVTQTPSHQVTQMGQEVILRCVPISNHLYFYWYRQILGQKVEFLVSFYNNEISEKSEIFDDQFSVERPDGSNFTLKIRSTKLEDSAMYFCASSDQGNYATDTQYFGPGTRLTVL.

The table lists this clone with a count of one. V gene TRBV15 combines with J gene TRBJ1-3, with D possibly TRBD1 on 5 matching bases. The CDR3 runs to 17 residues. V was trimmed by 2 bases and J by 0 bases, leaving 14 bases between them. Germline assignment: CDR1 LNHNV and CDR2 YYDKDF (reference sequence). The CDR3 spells CATSRLGGGGSGNTIYF. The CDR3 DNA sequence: TGTGCCACCAGCAGATTAGGTGGTGGGGGCTCTGGAAACACCATATATTTT.

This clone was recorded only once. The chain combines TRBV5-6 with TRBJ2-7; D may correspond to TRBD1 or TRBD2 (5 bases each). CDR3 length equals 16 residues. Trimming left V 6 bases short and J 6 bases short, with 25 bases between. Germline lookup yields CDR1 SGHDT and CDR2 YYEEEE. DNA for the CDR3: TGTGCCAGCAAGCTTCAGGTGGGGGTCTCTTTTGCCGAGCAGTACTTC. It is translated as CASKLQVGVSFAEQYF. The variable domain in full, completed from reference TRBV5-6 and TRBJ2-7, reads DAGVTQSPTHLIKTRGQQVTLRCSPKSGHDTVSWYQQALGQGPQFIFQYYEEEERQRGNFPDRFSGHQFPNYSSELNVNALLLGDSALYLCASKLQVGVSFAEQYFGPGTRLTVT.

The CDR3 region is CASSVNIWDEKLFF. For the CDR3, the DNA is TGTGCCAGCAGCGTAAATATCTGGGATGAAAAACTGTTTTTT. The chain uses TRBV9 and TRBJ1-4; no clear D. CDR3 length equals 14 residues. V was cut by 1 base and J by 6 bases, with 10 bases left in between. CDR1 and CDR2 (germline): SGDLS, YYNGEE.

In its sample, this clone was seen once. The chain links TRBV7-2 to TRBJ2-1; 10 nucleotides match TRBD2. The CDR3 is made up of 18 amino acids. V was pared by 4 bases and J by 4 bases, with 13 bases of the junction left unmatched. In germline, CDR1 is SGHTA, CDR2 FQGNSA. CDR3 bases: TGTGCCAGCAGCTCCCCGGTGGAGCGGGGGGGCCTATACAATGAGCAGTTCTTC. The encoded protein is CASSSPVERGGLYNEQFF.

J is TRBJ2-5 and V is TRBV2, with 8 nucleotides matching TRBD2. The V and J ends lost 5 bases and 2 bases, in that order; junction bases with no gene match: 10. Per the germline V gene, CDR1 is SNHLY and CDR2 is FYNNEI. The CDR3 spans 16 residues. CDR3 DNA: TGTGCCAGCAGTCCTCGGACTAGCAGCCCACAAGAGACCCAGTACTTC. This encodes CASSPRTSSPQETQYF.

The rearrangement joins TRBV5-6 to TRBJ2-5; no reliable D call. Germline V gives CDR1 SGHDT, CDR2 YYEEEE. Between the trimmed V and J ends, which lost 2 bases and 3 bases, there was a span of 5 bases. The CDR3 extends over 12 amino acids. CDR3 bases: TGTGCCAGCAGCTTCGCGAAAGAGACCCAGTACTTC. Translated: CASSFAKETQYF.

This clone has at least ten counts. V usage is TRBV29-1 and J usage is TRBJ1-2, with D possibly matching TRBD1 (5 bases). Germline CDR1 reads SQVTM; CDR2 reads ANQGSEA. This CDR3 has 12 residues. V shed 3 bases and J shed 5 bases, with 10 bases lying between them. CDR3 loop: CSVDRTSYGYTF. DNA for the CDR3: TGCAGCGTTGATAGGACAAGTTATGGCTACACCTTC.

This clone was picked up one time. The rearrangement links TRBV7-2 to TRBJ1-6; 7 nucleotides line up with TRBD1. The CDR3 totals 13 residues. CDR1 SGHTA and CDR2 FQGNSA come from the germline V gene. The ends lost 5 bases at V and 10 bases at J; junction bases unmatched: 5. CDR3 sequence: CASSRDRTSPLHF. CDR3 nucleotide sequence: TGTGCCAGCAGCCGGGACAGAACCTCACCCCTCCACTTT.

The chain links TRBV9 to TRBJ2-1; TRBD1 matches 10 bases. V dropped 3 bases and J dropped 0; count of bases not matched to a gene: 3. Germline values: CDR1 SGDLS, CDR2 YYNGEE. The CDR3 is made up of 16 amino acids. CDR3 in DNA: TGTGCCAGCAGCGCAAGGACAGGGGGCTCCTACAATGAGCAGTTCTTC. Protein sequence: CASSARTGGSYNEQFF.

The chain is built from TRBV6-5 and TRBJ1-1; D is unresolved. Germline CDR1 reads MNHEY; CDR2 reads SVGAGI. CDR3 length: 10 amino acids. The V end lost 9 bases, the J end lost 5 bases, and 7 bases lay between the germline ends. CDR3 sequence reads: CARGGTEAFF. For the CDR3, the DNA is TGTGCCAGAGGAGGGACTGAAGCTTTCTTT.

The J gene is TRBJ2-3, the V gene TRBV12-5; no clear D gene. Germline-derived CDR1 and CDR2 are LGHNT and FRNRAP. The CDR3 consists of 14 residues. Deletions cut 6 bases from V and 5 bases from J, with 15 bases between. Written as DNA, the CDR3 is TGTGCTAGTGGCACCGGCCGGCATCGAGATACGCAGTATTTT. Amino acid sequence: CASGTGRHRDTQYF.

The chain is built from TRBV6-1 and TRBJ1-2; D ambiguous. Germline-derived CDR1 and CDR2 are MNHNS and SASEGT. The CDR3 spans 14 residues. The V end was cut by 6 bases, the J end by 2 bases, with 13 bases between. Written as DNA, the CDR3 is TGTGCCAGCAGACGGCAAGCCCTAAACTATGGCTACACCTTC. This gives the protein CASRRQALNYGYTF.

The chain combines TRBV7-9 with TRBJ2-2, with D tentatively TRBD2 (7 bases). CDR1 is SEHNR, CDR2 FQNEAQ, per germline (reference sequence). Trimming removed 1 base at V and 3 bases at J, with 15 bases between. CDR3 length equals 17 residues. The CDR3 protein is CASSLDGGPIDTGELFF. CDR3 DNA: TGTGCCAGCAGCTTAGACGGGGGGCCTATCGACACCGGGGAGCTGTTTTTT. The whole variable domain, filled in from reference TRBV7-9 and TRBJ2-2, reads DTGVSQNPRHKITKRGQNVTFRCDPISEHNRLYWYRQTLGQGPEFLTYFQNEAQLEKSRLLSDRFSAERPKGSFSTLEIQRTEQGDSAMYLCASSLDGGPIDTGELFFGEGSRLTVL.

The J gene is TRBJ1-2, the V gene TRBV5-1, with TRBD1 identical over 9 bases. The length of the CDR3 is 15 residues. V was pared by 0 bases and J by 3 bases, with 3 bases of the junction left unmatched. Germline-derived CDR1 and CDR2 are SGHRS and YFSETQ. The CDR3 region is CASSLGTGDYYGYTF. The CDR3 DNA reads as TGCGCCAGCAGCTTGGGGACAGGGGATTACTATGGCTACACCTTC. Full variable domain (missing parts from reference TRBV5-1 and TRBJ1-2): KAGVTQTPRYLIKTRGQQVTLSCSPISGHRSVSWYQQTPGQGLQFLFEYFSETQRNKGNFPGRFSGRQFSNSRSEMNVSTLELGDSALYLCASSLGTGDYYGYTFGSGTRLTVV.

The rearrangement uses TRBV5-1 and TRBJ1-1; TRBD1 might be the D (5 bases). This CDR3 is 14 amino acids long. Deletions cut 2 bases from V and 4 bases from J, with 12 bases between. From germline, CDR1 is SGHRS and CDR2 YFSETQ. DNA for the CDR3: TGCGCCAGCAGCTTCCAGGGTGGAGGCACTGAAGCTTTCTTT. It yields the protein CASSFQGGGTEAFF.

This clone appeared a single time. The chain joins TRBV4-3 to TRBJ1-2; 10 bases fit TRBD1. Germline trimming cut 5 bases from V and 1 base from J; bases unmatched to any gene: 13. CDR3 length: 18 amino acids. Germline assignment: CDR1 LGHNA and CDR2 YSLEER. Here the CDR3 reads CASSRDLPRDRGNYGYTF. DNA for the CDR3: TGCGCCAGCAGCAGAGACCTTCCCCGGGACAGGGGTAACTATGGCTACACCTTC.

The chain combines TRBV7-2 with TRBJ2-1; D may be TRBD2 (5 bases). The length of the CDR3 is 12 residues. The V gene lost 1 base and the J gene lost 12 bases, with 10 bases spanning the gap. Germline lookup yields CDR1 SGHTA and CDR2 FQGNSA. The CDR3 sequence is CASSLVAGGQFF. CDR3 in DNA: TGTGCCAGCAGCTTAGTTGCAGGAGGGCAGTTCTTC.

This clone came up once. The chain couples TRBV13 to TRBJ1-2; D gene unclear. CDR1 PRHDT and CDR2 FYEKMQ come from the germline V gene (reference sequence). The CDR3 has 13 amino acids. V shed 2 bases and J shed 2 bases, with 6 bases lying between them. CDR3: CASSLSWNYGYTF. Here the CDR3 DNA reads TGTGCCAGCAGCTTAAGCTGGAACTATGGCTACACCTTC.

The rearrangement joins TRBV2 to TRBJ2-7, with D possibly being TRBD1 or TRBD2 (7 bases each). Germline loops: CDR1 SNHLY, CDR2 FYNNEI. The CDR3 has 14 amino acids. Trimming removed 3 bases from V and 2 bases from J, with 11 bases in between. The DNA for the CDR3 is TGTGCCAGCAGTGACAGGGGGGGGGCCTACGAGCAGTACTTC. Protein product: CASSDRGGAYEQYF.